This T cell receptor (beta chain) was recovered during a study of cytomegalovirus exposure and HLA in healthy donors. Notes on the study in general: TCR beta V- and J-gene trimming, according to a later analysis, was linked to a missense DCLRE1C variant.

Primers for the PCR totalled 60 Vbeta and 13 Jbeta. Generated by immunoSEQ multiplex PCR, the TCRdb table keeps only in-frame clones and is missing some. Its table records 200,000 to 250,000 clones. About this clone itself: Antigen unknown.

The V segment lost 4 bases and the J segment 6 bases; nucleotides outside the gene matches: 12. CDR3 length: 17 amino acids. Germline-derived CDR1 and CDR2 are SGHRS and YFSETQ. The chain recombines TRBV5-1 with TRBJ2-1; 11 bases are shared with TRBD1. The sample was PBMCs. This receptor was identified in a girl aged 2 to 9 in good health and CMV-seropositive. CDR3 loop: CASSLGQGAFSSNEQFF. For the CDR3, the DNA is TGCGCCAGCAGCCTAGGACAGGGGGCTTTCTCTAGCAATGAGCAGTTCTTC.